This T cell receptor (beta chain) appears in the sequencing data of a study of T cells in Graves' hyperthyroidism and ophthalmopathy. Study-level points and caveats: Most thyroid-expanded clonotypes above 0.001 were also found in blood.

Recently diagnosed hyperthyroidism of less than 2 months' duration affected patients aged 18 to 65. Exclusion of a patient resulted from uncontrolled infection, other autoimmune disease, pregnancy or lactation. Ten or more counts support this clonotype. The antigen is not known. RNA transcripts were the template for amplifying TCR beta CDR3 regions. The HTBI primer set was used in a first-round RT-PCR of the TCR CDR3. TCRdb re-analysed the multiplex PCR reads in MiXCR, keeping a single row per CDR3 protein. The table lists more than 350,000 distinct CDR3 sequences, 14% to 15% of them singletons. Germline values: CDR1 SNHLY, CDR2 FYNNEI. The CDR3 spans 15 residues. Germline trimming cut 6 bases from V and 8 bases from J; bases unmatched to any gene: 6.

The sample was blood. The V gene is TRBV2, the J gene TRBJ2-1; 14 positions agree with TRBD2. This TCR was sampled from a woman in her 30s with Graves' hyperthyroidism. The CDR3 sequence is CASSQTSGRVDEQFF. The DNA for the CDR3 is TGTGCCAGCAGCCAGACTAGCGGGAGGGTAGATGAGCAGTTCTTC.